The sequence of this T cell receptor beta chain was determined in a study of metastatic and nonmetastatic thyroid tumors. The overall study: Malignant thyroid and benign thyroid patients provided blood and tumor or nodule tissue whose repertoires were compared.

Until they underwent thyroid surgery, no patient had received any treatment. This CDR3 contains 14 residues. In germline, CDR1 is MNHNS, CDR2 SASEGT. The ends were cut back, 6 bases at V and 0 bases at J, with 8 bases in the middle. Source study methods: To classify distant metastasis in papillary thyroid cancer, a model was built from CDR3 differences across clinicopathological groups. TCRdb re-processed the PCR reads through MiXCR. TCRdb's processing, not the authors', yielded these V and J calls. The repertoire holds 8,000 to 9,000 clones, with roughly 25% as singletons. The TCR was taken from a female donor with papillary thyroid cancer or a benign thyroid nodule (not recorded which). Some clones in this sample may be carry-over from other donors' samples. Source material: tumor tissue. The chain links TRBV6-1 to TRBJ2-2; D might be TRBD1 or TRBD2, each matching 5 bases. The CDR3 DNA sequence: TGTGCCAGCAGCGGGACGGCGAACACCGGGGAGCTGTTTTTT. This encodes CASSGTANTGELFF.